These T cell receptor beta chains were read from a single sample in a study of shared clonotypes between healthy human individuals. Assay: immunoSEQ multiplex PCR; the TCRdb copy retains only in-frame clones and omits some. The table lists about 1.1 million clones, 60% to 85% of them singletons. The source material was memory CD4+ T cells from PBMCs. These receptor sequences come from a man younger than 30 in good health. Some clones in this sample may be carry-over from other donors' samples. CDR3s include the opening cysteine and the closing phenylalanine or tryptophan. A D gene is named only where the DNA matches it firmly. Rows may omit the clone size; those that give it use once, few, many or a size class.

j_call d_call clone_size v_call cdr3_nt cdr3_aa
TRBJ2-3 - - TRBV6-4 TGTGCCAGCAGCGAACAGGGCGTGGGAGGCACAGATACGCAGTATTTT CASSEQGVGGTDTQYF
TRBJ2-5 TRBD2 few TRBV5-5 TGTGCCAGCAGCTTGTCGGTGATAGGACTAGGGGAGACCCAGTACTTC CASSLSVIGLGETQYF
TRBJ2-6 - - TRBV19 TGTGCCAGTAGTAGGCGACCTGGGGCCAACGTCCTGACTTTC CASSRRPGANVLTF
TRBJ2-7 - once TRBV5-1 TGCGCCAGCGCGACAGGATCATCCTACGAGCAGTACTTC CASATGSSYEQYF
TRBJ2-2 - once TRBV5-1 TGCGCCAGCAGCTTGGGTCTGGAAATGAACACCGGGGAGCTGTTTTTT CASSLGLEMNTGELFF
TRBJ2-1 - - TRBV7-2 TGTGCCAGCAGCTTAGTACTTGAATACAATGAGCAGTTCTTC CASSLVLEYNEQFF
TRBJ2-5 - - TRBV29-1 TGCAGCGTTGAAGATAGCCGCTTCGGAGAGACCCAGTACTTC CSVEDSRFGETQYF
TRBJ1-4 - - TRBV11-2 TGTGCCAGCAGCTTAGATGGCAGGGGAGGTGAAAAACTGTTTTTT CASSLDGRGGEKLFF
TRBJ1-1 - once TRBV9 TGTGCCAGCAGCGTAGGTGGCACTGAAGCTTTCTTT CASSVGGTEAFF
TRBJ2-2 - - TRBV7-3 TGTGCCAGCAGCTTGTTATCGACGGGAGCTAACACCGGGGAGCTGTTTTTT CASSLLSTGANTGELFF
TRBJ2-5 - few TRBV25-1 TGTGCCAGCAGTGAATTAACCACAGAAGAGACCCAGTACTTC CASSELTTEETQYF
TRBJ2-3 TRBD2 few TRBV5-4 TGTGCCAGCAGCTTGGGACTAGCGGGGGGCACAGATACGCAGTATTTT CASSLGLAGGTDTQYF
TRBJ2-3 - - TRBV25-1 TGTGCCAGCAGTCCAGGGGGGGCAGATACGCAGTATTTT CASSPGGADTQYF
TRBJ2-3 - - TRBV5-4 TGTGCCAGCAGCCCCCCCGGGACAAGGTCGACAGATACGCAGTATTTT CASSPPGTRSTDTQYF
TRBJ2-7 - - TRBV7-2 TGTGCCAGCAGCCCAAGGGGGGGGACCCAATCCTACGAGCAGTACTTC CASSPRGGTQSYEQYF
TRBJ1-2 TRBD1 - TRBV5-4 TGTGCCAGCAGCTTGGGGGCAGGGGGAATGGGAGGCTACACCTTC CASSLGAGGMGGYTF